This T cell receptor (beta chain) was documented in a study of T-cell reconstitution after alpha-beta-depleted transplantation in children. This CDR3 contains 14 residues. Germline V gives CDR1 LGHDT, CDR2 YNNKEL (reference sequence). V gave up 0 bases and J gave up 3 bases, with 6 bases separating them. A TCRbeta library incorporating unique molecular identifiers was prepared. MiXCR was run by TCRdb on the PCR reads, yielding one entry per CDR3 protein. The table includes roughly 500,000 distinct CDR3 sequences, around 20% detected once. This TCR was recovered from a human donor who donated a stem cell graft to a child with acute lymphoblastic leukemia. Sequencing used PBMCs from the stem cell graft donor, obtained from the stem cell graft. This chain joins TRBV3-1 and TRBJ2-1; no firm D call. The DNA for the CDR3 is TGTGCCAGCAGCCAAGATGGGGACTACAATGAGCAGTTCTTC. Translation gives CASSQDGDYNEQFF.